The clone carrying this T cell receptor (beta chain) showed up many times. Its antigen is not known. Amplification of TCR beta CDR3 regions was performed using RNA transcripts as template. First-round RT-PCR with HTBI primers amplified the TCR CDR3 region. One entry per CDR3 protein results from TCRdb running MiXCR on the multiplex PCR reads. This table has about 210,000 distinct CDR3 sequences, about 15% appearing once. V was pared by 5 bases and J by 3 bases, with 8 bases between. Germline V lookup: CDR1 SEHNR, CDR2 FQNEAQ (reference sequence). CDR3 length: 12 amino acids. This record belongs to a study of T cells in Graves' hyperthyroidism and ophthalmopathy. Study-level results: A model using 13 V-J features told ophthalmopathy apart from stable hyperthyroidism.

The source material was blood. This receptor was taken from a man in his fifties with Graves' hyperthyroidism. The chain combines TRBV7-9 with TRBJ2-7; no definite D call. The chain's CDR3 is CASSHDGYEQYF. CDR3 DNA sequence: TGTGCCAGCAGCCACGACGGCTACGAGCAGTACTTC.